One T cell receptor beta chain is described in this entry. Using immunoSEQ multiplex PCR, the repertoire was profiled, and TCRdb retains in-frame clones only, with some absent. The table records some 150,000 clones, around 84% of them present only once. This CDR3 comprises 16 residues. CDR1 and CDR2 from the germline V gene are MNHEY and SMNVEV (reference sequence). Trimming removed 1 base from V and 1 base from J; junction bases left unmatched: 5. The data are from a study of blood T cell repertoires in COVID-19. Study in general: The United States, Italy and Spain supplied acute and convalescent COVID-19 samples. The analysed material was cDNA or gDNA that came from T cells, B-cell-depleted T cells, or PBMCs.

This TCR came from a woman aged 45 to 65 in a cohort sampled during active or convalescent COVID-19. The chain combines TRBV27 with TRBJ2-3, with 7 positions matching TRBD2. Sequencing was done on a sample of peripheral blood. The CDR3 nucleotides are TGTGCCAGCAGTTTATATAGCGGGCAAGGCACAGATACGCAGTATTTT. This encodes CASSLYSGQGTDTQYF.